These 30 T cell receptor beta chains were all obtained from the same sample, sequenced in a study of PD-L1 blockade in urothelial cancer. Method: immunoSEQ multiplex PCR; TCRdb's copy keeps in-frame clones and lacks some. Here the sample spans around 100,000 clones, under 85% being singletons. Source: PBMCs, taken around atezolizumab (anti-PD-L1) treatment. Every receptor here comes from a man aged 50 to 59 with urothelial cancer.

The V call is TRBV6-5, the J call TRBJ2-1; TRBD2 matches 7 bases. Losses at the gene ends were 4 bases for V and 0 bases for J; bases not matched to a gene: 6. This CDR3 spans 16 amino acids. Germline loops: CDR1 MNHEY, CDR2 SVGAGI. For the CDR3, the DNA is TGTGCCAGCAGTTTTACCGGGAGGAGCTCCTACAATGAGCAGTTCTTC. The encoded protein is CASSFTGRSSYNEQFF.

This clone has only one observation. V is TRBV28 and J is TRBJ2-5; 7 positions match TRBD2. The CDR3 is 13 residues long. Germline loops: CDR1 MDHEN, CDR2 SYDVKM. With V trimmed by 7 bases and J by 7 bases, 9 bases remained unmatched. The CDR3 spells CASTTSGRGTQYF. The CDR3 nucleotides are TGTGCCAGCACCACTTCAGGGAGGGGGACCCAGTACTTC. The full variable domain, in which reference TRBV28 and TRBJ2-5 provide the parts outside the CDR3, is DVKVTQSSRYLVKRTGEKVFLECVQDMDHENMFWYRQDPGLGLRLIYFSYDVKMKEKGDIPEGYSVSREKKERFSLILESASTNQTSMYLCASTTSGRGTQYFGPGTRLLVL.

V gene TRBV9 combines with J gene TRBJ1-2; 7 bases agree with TRBD1. The CDR3 consists of 14 residues. Germline lookup yields CDR1 SGDLS and CDR2 YYNGEE. V gave up 6 bases and J gave up 4 bases; unmatched junction bases: 9. Written as DNA, the CDR3 is TGTGCCAGCACTGGGAAGGGGGCTCCCTATGGCTACACCTTC. Translated, it gives CASTGKGAPYGYTF.

This clone occurred a few times. V usage is TRBV7-8 and J usage is TRBJ2-7; TRBD2 agrees at 7 bases. Germline V CDR1 and CDR2: SGHVS, FQNEAQ. Trimming cost V 5 bases and J 5 bases; bases outside gene matches: 3. The CDR3 totals 12 residues. The CDR3 bases are TGTGCCAGCAGCCCAGGACTAGACGAGCAGTACTTC. Amino acid sequence: CASSPGLDEQYF.

This chain joins TRBV2 and TRBJ2-6; TRBD1 matches 7 bases. The V gene's germline CDR1 is SNHLY and CDR2 FYNNEI. There are 15 residues in the CDR3. The J segment lost 2 bases and the V segment lost 6 bases, leaving 4 bases of the junction unmatched. CDR3 nucleotide sequence: TGTGCCAGCAGCGACAGGGCCGCTGGGGCCAACGTCCTGACTTTC. Protein: CASSDRAAGANVLTF. Complete variable domain (other parts from reference TRBV2 and TRBJ2-6): EPEVTQTPSHQVTQMGQEVILRCVPISNHLYFYWYRQILGQKVEFLVSFYNNEISEKSEIFDDQFSVERPDGSNFTLKIRSTKLEDSAMYFCASSDRAAGANVLTFGAGSRLTVL.

The chain has TRBV19 and TRBJ1-2; the D is unclear. With 3 bases removed from V and 6 bases from J, the gap between germline ends came to 17 bases. Germline V gene lookup returns CDR1 LNHDA and CDR2 SQIVND (reference sequence). CDR3 length: 15 residues. CDR3: CASSIWARRENGYTF. CDR3 DNA: TGTGCCAGTAGTATTTGGGCGCGGAGGGAGAATGGCTACACCTTC.

The V call is TRBV7-9, the J call TRBJ2-5; 10 positions match TRBD2. The CDR3 contains 15 residues. Germline values: CDR1 SEHNR, CDR2 FQNEAQ (reference sequence). V was pared by 2 bases and J by 6 bases, with 6 bases of the junction left unmatched. Here the CDR3 reads CASSLQASGSQTQYF. The DNA for the CDR3 is TGTGCCAGCAGCTTACAGGCTAGCGGGAGCCAGACCCAGTACTTC.

This clone has a handful of counts. V and J are TRBV28 and TRBJ2-7; possibly TRBD2 for D (5 bases). CDR3 length equals 17 residues. Per germline, CDR1 MDHEN and CDR2 SYDVKM. Trimming pared 1 base from V and 6 bases from J, leaving 22 bases between. This chain's CDR3 is CASSLYSPSYILAEQYF. As DNA, the CDR3 is TGTGCCAGCAGTTTATACTCTCCCTCGTACATCCTAGCCGAGCAGTACTTC.

The V call is TRBV7-8, the J call TRBJ2-7; D perhaps matches TRBD2 (6 bases). CDR3 size: 13 residues. Deletions cut 7 bases from V and 1 base from J, with 11 bases between. CDR1 SGHVS and CDR2 FQNEAQ come from the germline V gene. CDR3 sequence (DNA): TGTGCCAGCACCCCCGGGGGTTCCTACGAGCAGTACTTC. This codes for CASTPGGSYEQYF.

The chain has TRBV5-1 and TRBJ2-7; a possible D gene is TRBD1 (6 bases). This CDR3 has 15 residues. Between the trimmed V and J ends, which lost 4 bases and 1 base, there was a span of 15 bases. CDR1 and CDR2 (germline): SGHRS, YFSETQ. The CDR3 protein is CASSQVERGSYEQYF. CDR3 DNA: TGCGCCAGCAGCCAGGTGGAAAGGGGGTCCTACGAGCAGTACTTC.

This clone showed up just a few times. The J gene is TRBJ2-1, the V gene TRBV30, with D possibly being TRBD2 (6 bases). CDR1 and CDR2 (germline): GTSNPN, SVGIG (reference sequence). Between the trimmed V and J ends, which lost 3 bases and 7 bases, there was a span of 19 bases. This CDR3 comprises 15 residues. The CDR3 region has the DNA TGTGCCTGGAGGCCCCTGTTGGCGGGAAGGAATGAGCAGTTCTTC. Translation: CAWRPLLAGRNEQFF.

The CDR3 loop reads CASSYFSNYGYTF. The DNA for the CDR3 is TGTGCCAGCAGTTATTTCAGTAACTATGGCTACACCTTC. This rearrangement joins TRBV6-5 to TRBJ1-2, with D uncertain. CDR1 MNHEY and CDR2 SVGAGI come from the germline V gene. CDR3 length equals 13 residues. Trimming took 3 bases from V and 1 from J, leaving 6 bases between them.

The chain couples TRBV27 to TRBJ2-1; 8 bases map to TRBD2. The CDR3 is 14 residues long. Trimming cost V 5 bases and J 6 bases; bases outside gene matches: 6. Germline V gene lookup returns CDR1 MNHEY and CDR2 SMNVEV (reference sequence). The CDR3 loop reads CASSRREGRNEQFF. The CDR3 bases are TGTGCCAGCAGTCGACGGGAGGGCCGCAATGAGCAGTTCTTC.

The chain combines TRBV5-5 with TRBJ1-2; D gene uncertain. Germline V gives CDR1 SGHKS, CDR2 YYEKEE (reference sequence). The CDR3 extends over 13 amino acids. V lost 5 bases and J lost 4, with 12 bases in between. The CDR3 DNA reads as TGTGCCAGCAGGGCACTGGCAGGCTATGGCTACACCTTC. It yields the protein CASRALAGYGYTF. The variable domain in full, completed from reference TRBV5-5 and TRBJ1-2, reads DAGVTQSPTHLIKTRGQQVTLRCSPISGHKSVSWYQQVLGQGPQFIFQYYEKEERGRGNFPDRFSARQFPNYSSELNVNALLLGDSALYLCASRALAGYGYTFGSGTRLTVV.

V usage is TRBV10-2 and J usage is TRBJ2-1; a possible D gene is TRBD1 (5 bases). Trimming cost V 3 bases and J 12 bases, with 15 bases left between them. CDR1 and CDR2 (germline): WSHSY, SAAADI. CDR3 size: 13 residues. CDR3 amino acids: CASSDPAVQGQFF. The CDR3 nucleotides read TGCGCCAGCAGTGACCCGGCGGTGCAGGGGCAGTTCTTC.

V is TRBV28 and J is TRBJ2-2; TRBD1 might be the D (6 bases). The CDR3 length is 14 residues. Deletions cut 4 bases from V and 6 bases from J, with 12 bases between. The germline CDR1 and CDR2 sequences are MDHEN and SYDVKM. CDR3 sequence: CASSSPRGAGELFF. CDR3 nucleotides: TGTGCCAGCAGTTCCCCCAGGGGCGCCGGGGAGCTGTTTTTT.

This clone appeared a single time. V and J are TRBV28 and TRBJ2-5; D uncertain. Germline V gives CDR1 MDHEN, CDR2 SYDVKM. There are 16 residues in the CDR3. V dropped 3 bases and J dropped 1 base, with 15 bases sitting between them. CDR3 sequence reads: CASSFKRQPLQETQYF. CDR3 DNA sequence: TGTGCCAGCAGTTTCAAGAGGCAGCCACTCCAAGAGACCCAGTACTTC. Full variable domain (rest looked up from reference TRBV28 and TRBJ2-5): DVKVTQSSRYLVKRTGEKVFLECVQDMDHENMFWYRQDPGLGLRLIYFSYDVKMKEKGDIPEGYSVSREKKERFSLILESASTNQTSMYLCASSFKRQPLQETQYFGPGTRLLVL.

The chain combines TRBV5-1 with TRBJ2-1; D possibly corresponds to TRBD2 (5 bases). Trimming cost V 4 bases and J 9 bases, with 8 bases left between them. The CDR3 totals 11 residues. CDR1 SGHRS and CDR2 YFSETQ come from the germline V gene. The CDR3 DNA follows: TGCGCCAGCAGCGTACGGGGTGAGCAGTTCTTC. Residues: CASSVRGEQFF.

V usage is TRBV28 and J usage is TRBJ1-1; D perhaps matches TRBD1 (5 bases). This CDR3 comprises 12 residues. Trimming took off 6 bases at V and 4 bases at J, with 9 bases between the two ends. Germline CDR1 is MDHEN and CDR2 is SYDVKM. The CDR3 nucleotides are TGTGCCAGCAGGGCCCAGGGCACTGAAGCTTTCTTT. It translates to CASRAQGTEAFF.

The rearrangement joins TRBV27 to TRBJ1-1, with D possibly matching TRBD1 (5 bases). Germline CDR1 is MNHEY and CDR2 is SMNVEV (reference sequence). The CDR3 contains 14 residues. Trimming pared 4 bases from V and 10 bases from J, leaving 19 bases between. The CDR3 spells CASSSPVLGRGAFF. CDR3 bases: TGTGCCAGCAGTTCTCCCGTACTGGGGCGAGGAGCTTTCTTT.

V and J are TRBV6-5 and TRBJ1-5; 8 nucleotides agree with TRBD1. Trimming at V came to 8 bases and at J to 2 bases, leaving 8 bases not matched to a gene. Germline values: CDR1 MNHEY, CDR2 SVGAGI. This CDR3 has 15 amino acids. CDR3 amino acids: CASSRDRWGNQPQHF. Here the CDR3 DNA reads TGTGCCAGCTCAAGGGACAGGTGGGGCAATCAGCCCCAGCATTTT.

A few counts support this clone. The chain carries TRBV6-1 and TRBJ1-5; no definite D call. Trimming took off 0 bases at V and 4 bases at J, with 13 bases between the two ends. The CDR3 has 16 residues. CDR1 is MNHNS, CDR2 SASEGT, per germline. The CDR3 protein is CASSEAAGWVNQPQHF. The CDR3 DNA sequence: TGTGCCAGCAGTGAAGCGGCAGGCTGGGTAAATCAGCCCCAGCATTTT.

Concerning this clone: Other DNA sequences within the sample encode an identical CDR3. This CDR3 reads CASSPGLADYNEQFF. As DNA, the CDR3 is TGTGCCAGTAGTCCGGGACTAGCGGACTACAATGAGCAGTTCTTC. The chain recombines TRBV19 with TRBJ2-1, with 11 bases lining up with TRBD2. The germline V gene encodes CDR1 LNHDA and CDR2 SQIVND (reference sequence). The CDR3 contains 15 residues. Unmatched junction bases numbered 3, after V lost 5 bases and J lost 3 bases.

The V call is TRBV5-1, the J call TRBJ2-3; no reliable D call. CDR1 is SGHRS and CDR2 is YFSETQ in the germline V gene. The CDR3 spans 15 residues. The V end was cut by 0 bases, the J end by 2 bases, with 10 bases between. CDR3: CASSLGALDTDTQYF. The DNA of the CDR3 is TGCGCCAGCAGCTTGGGGGCTTTAGACACAGATACGCAGTATTTT.

V and J are TRBV28 and TRBJ2-7; 9 nucleotides line up with TRBD1. Per the germline V gene, CDR1 is MDHEN and CDR2 is SYDVKM. The CDR3 is 17 amino acids. Trimming at V came to 5 bases and at J to 3 bases, leaving 14 bases not matched to a gene. Written as DNA, the CDR3 is TGTGCCAGCAGTCCTGCTGGGGCCGGGACAGGGAGCTACGAGCAGTACTTC. This sequence encodes CASSPAGAGTGSYEQYF.

This clone was detected only once. The chain is built from TRBV7-9 and TRBJ2-3; 7 bases fit TRBD2. With V trimmed by 5 bases and J by 3 bases, 8 bases remained unmatched. Germline loops: CDR1 SEHNR, CDR2 FQNEAQ (reference sequence). The CDR3 has 15 amino acids. CDR3 bases: TGTGCCAGCAGCACAAAGGGGCGGGAGACAGATACGCAGTATTTT. This encodes CASSTKGRETDTQYF.

The J gene is TRBJ2-3, the V gene TRBV7-8, with TRBD2 identical over 11 bases. The junction had 2 bases not matched to a gene; V was cut back by 1 base and J by 2 bases. From germline, CDR1 is SGHVS and CDR2 FQNEAQ. This CDR3 comprises 16 residues. CDR3 region: CASSLETSGITDTQYF. CDR3 nucleotide sequence: TGTGCCAGCAGCTTAGAGACTAGCGGGATCACAGATACGCAGTATTTT.

The chain uses TRBV7-9 and TRBJ1-3; maybe TRBD1 (6 bases). Germline V gene data show CDR1 as SEHNR and CDR2 as FQNEAQ (reference sequence). The CDR3 loop spans 15 amino acids. The V gene lost 4 bases and the J gene lost 5 bases, with 15 bases spanning the gap. For the CDR3, the DNA is TGTGCCAGCAGCTCTCAGACAGGAACGAGAAACACCATATATTTT. Its protein product is CASSSQTGTRNTIYF.

The V gene is TRBV7-2, the J gene TRBJ2-3; perhaps TRBD1 as D (6 bases). From germline, CDR1 is SGHTA and CDR2 FQGNSA. With 2 bases removed from V and 6 bases from J, the gap between germline ends came to 18 bases. The CDR3 consists of 16 residues. The CDR3 region is CASSLLGFGGSDTQYF. DNA of the CDR3: TGTGCCAGCAGCTTACTGGGGTTTGGGGGCTCGGATACGCAGTATTTT.

The genes are TRBV7-9 and TRBJ2-7; D is possibly TRBD1 (5 bases). Germline CDR1 reads SEHNR; CDR2 reads FQNEAQ (reference sequence). This CDR3 comprises 13 residues. Trimming removed 2 bases from V and 2 bases from J, with 7 bases in between. The CDR3, as DNA: TGTGCCAGCAGCTTACGGACACCCTACGAGCAGTACTTC. Translation gives CASSLRTPYEQYF.